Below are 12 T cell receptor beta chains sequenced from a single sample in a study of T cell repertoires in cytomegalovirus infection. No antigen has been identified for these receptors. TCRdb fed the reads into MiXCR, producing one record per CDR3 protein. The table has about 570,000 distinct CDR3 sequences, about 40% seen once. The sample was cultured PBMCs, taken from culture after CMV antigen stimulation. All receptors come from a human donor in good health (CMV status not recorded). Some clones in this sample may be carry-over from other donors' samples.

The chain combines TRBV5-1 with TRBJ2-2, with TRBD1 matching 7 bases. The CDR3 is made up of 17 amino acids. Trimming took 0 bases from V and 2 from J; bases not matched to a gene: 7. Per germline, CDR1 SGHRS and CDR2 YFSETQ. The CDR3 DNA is TGCGCCAGCAGCTTGGCCCCCGGACAGGACAACACCGGGGAGCTGTTTTTT. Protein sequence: CASSLAPGQDNTGELFF. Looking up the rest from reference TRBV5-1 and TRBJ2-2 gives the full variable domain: KAGVTQTPRYLIKTRGQQVTLSCSPISGHRSVSWYQQTPGQGLQFLFEYFSETQRNKGNFPGRFSGRQFSNSRSEMNVSTLELGDSALYLCASSLAPGQDNTGELFFGEGSRLTVL.

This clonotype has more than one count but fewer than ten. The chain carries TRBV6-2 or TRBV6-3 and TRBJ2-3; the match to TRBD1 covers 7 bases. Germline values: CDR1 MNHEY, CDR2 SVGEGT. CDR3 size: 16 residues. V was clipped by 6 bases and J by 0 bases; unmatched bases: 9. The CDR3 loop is CASSYDPGQSTDTQYF. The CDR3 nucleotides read TGTGCCAGCAGCTATGATCCGGGACAGAGCACAGATACGCAGTATTTT.

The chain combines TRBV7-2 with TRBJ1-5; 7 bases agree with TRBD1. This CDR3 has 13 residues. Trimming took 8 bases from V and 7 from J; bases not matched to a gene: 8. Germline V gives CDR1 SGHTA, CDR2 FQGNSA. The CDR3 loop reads CASRPETGQPQHF. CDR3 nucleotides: TGTGCCAGCCGACCTGAGACAGGGCAGCCCCAGCATTTT.

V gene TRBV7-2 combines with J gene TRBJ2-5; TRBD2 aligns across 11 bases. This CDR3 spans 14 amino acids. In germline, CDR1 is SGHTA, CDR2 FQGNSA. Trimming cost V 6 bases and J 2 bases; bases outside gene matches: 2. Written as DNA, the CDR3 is TGTGCCAGCAGGGGACTAGCGGTTCAAGAGACCCAGTACTTC. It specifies CASRGLAVQETQYF.

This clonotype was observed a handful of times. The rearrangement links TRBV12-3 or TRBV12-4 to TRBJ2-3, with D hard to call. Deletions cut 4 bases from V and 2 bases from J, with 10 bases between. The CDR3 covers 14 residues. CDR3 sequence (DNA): TGTGCCAGCAGTTGGAGTGGGTCCACAGATACGCAGTATTTT. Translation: CASSWSGSTDTQYF.

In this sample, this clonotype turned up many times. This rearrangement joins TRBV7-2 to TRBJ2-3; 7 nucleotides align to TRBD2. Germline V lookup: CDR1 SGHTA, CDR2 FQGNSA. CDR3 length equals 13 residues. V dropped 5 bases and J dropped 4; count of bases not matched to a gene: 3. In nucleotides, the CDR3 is TGTGCCAGCAGCCCCGCGGGGGCAGATACGCAGTATTTT. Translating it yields CASSPAGADTQYF.

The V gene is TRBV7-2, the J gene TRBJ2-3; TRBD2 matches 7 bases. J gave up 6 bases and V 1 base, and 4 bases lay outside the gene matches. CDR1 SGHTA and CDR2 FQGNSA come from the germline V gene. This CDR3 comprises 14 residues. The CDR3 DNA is TGTGCCAGCAGCTTAGATGGCGGGAGCGATACGCAGTATTTT. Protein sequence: CASSLDGGSDTQYF.

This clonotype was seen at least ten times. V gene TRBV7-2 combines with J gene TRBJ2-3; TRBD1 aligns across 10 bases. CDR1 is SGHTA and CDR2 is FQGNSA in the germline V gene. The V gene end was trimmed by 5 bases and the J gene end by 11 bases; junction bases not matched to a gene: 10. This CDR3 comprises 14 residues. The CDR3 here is CASSPDRGQRGQYF. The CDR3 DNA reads TGTGCCAGCAGCCCCGACAGGGGGCAACGGGGGCAGTATTTT.

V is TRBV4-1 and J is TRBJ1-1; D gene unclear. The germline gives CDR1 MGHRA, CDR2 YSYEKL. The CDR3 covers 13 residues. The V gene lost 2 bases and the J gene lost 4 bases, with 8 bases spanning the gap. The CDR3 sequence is CASSQSMITEAFF. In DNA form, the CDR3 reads TGCGCCAGCAGCCAATCGATGATCACTGAAGCTTTCTTT.

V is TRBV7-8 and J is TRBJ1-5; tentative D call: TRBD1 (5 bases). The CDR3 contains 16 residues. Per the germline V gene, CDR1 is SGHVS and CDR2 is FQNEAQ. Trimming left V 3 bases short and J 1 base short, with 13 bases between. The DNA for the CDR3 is TGTGCCAGCAGCTTGGGGGGACTGGCAAGCAATCAGCCCCAGCATTTT. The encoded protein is CASSLGGLASNQPQHF.

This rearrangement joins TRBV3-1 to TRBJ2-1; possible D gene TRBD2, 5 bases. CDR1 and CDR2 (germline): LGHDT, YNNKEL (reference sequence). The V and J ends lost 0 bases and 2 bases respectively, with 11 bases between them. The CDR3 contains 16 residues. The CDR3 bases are TGTGCCAGCAGCCAAGATCGACGACTAACCTACAATGAGCAGTTCTTC. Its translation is CASSQDRRLTYNEQFF.

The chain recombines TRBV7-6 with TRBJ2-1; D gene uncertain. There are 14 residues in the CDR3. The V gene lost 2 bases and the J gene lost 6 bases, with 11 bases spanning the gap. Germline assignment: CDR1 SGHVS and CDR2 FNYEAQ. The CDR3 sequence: CASSLSYASNEQFF. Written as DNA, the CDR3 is TGTGCCAGCAGCTTAAGTTATGCGAGCAATGAGCAGTTCTTC.